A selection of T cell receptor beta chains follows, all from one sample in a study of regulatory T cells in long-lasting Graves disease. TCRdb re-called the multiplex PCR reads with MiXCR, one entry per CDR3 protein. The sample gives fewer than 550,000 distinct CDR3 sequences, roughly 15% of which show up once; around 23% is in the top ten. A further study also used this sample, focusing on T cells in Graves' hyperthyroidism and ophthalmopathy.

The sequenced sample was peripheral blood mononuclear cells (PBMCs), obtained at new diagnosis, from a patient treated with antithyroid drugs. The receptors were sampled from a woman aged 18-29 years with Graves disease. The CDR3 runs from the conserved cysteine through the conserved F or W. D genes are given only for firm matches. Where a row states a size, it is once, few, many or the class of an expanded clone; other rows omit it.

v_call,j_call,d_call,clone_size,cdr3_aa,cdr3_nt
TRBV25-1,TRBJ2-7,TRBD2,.,CASSEYRRESGKQYF,TGTGCCAGCAGTGAATATCGGCGGGAGAGTGGCAAGCAGTACTTC
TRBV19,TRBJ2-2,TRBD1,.,CASSIQGVGNTGELFF,TGTGCCAGTAGTATCCAGGGGGTGGGGAACACCGGGGAGCTGTTTTTT
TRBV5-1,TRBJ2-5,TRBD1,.,CASSFLLRGQRETQYF,TGCGCCAGCAGCTTCCTCCTAAGGGGGCAGCGGGAGACCCAGTACTTC
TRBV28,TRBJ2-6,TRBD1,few,CASSSQTGAAGANVLTF,TGTGCCAGCAGTTCCCAGACAGGGGCCGCGGGGGCCAACGTCCTGACTTTC
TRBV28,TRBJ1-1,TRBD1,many,CASSSDRDRGRRGWTEAFF,TGTGCCAGCAGTTCGGACCGGGACAGGGGGCGAAGGGGGTGGACTGAAGCTTTCTTT
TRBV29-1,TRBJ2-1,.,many,CSVEDLREQFF,TGCAGCGTTGAAGATCTCCGGGAGCAGTTCTTC
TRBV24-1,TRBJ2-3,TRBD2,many,CATSDLAGEWVSTDTQYF,TGTGCCACCAGTGATTTGGCGGGAGAGTGGGTTAGCACAGATACGCAGTATTTT
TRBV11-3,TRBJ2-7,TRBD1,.,CASSLEDRYEQYF,TGTGCCAGCAGTCTCGAGGACAGGTACGAGCAGTACTTC
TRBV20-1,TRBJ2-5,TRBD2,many,CSAGEGGLAGVETQYF,TGCAGTGCCGGAGAGGGAGGACTAGCGGGAGTTGAGACCCAGTACTTC
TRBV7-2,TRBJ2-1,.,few,CASSLGLQGRNNEQFF,TGTGCCAGCAGCTTAGGACTACAGGGTAGAAACAATGAGCAGTTCTTC
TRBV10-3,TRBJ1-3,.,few,CAITGTKGNTIYF,TGTGCCATTACCGGGACAAAAGGAAACACCATATATTTT
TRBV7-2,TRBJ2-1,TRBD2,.,CASSLAILAGNEQFF,TGTGCCAGCAGCTTAGCTATACTAGCGGGCAATGAGCAGTTCTTC
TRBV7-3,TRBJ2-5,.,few,CASSLRGPGPFETQYF,TGTGCCAGCAGCTTAAGAGGGCCAGGTCCCTTTGAGACCCAGTACTTC
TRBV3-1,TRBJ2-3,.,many,CASSQAQRTDTQYF,TGTGCCAGCAGCCAAGCGCAGCGCACAGATACGCAGTATTTT
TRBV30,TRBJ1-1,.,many,CAWSGDGPNTEAFF,TGTGCCTGGAGTGGGGACGGACCGAACACTGAAGCTTTCTTT
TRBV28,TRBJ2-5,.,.,CASSLVLAAEETQYF,TGTGCCAGCAGTTTAGTATTAGCGGCTGAAGAGACCCAGTACTTC
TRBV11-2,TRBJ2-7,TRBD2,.,CASSQKIAAGRSYEQYF,TGCGCCAGCAGCCAGAAAATAGCAGCGGGACGATCCTACGAGCAGTACTTC
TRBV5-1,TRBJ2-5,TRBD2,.,CASSAGLAGVGETQYF,TGCGCCAGCAGCGCCGGACTAGCGGGAGTGGGGGAGACCCAGTACTTC
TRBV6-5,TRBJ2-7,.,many,CASSYRTLGAEQYF,TGTGCCAGCAGTTACCGGACGCTTGGGGCCGAGCAGTACTTC
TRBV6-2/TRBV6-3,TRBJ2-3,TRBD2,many,CASSYPWTSGIGTDTQYF,TGTGCCAGCAGTTACCCCTGGACTAGCGGGATCGGCACAGATACGCAGTATTTT
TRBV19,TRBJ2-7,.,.,CATIRGNPQAYEQYF,TGTGCCACCATACGGGGGAATCCTCAAGCCTACGAGCAGTACTTC
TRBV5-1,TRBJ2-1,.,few,CASSVGLAPSSYNEQFF,TGCGCCAGCAGTGTTGGGCTAGCGCCCTCCTCCTACAATGAGCAGTTCTTC